These 3 T cell receptor beta chains were all obtained from the same sample, sequenced in a study of monozygotic twins with inflammatory bowel disease. Each CDR3 protein gets one entry in TCRdb, which reprocessed the 5' RACE reads and gives no DNA. In total, the table holds some 150,000 distinct CDR3 sequences. The specimen sequenced was blood. Source of these receptors: a human donor with ulcerative colitis or Crohn's disease, or a healthy co-twin of an affected twin (not recorded which).

The V and J genes are TRBV5-1 and TRBJ2-2. This CDR3 spans 18 amino acids. Germline values: CDR1 SGHRS, CDR2 YFSETQ. The CDR3 sequence: CATGRASTRNSNTGELFF. Full variable domain (outside the CDR3, taken from reference TRBV5-1 and TRBJ2-2): KAGVTQTPRYLIKTRGQQVTLSCSPISGHRSVSWYQQTPGQGLQFLFEYFSETQRNKGNFPGRFSGRQFSNSRSEMNVSTLELGDSALYLCATGRASTRNSNTGELFFGEGSRLTVL.

This sequence joins TRBV5-1 and TRBJ2-7; TCRdb outputs TRBD1, but without DNA this stays unchecked. The CDR3 extends over 15 amino acids. Germline assignment: CDR1 SGHRS and CDR2 YFSETQ. The CDR3 region is CASSLPGGKSYEQYF.

This chain joins TRBV11-2 and TRBJ2-2; the TCRdb D gene call, TRBD2, has no DNA to confirm it. Germline assignment: CDR1 SGHAT and CDR2 FQNNGV. The CDR3 is 15 residues long. CDR3 residues: CASSSAGLITGELFF.